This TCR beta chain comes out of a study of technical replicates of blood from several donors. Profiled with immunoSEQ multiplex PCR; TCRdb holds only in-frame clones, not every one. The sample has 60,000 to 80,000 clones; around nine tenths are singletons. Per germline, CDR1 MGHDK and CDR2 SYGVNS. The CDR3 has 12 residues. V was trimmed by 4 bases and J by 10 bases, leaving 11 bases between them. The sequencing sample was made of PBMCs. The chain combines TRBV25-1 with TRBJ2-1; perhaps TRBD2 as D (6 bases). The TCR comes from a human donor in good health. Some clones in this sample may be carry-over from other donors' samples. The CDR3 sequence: CASSGRGGEQFF. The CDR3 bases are TGTGCCAGCAGTGGGAGGGGCGGCGAGCAGTTCTTC.